These 25 T cell receptor beta chains came from one sample sequenced in a study of blood T cell repertoires in COVID-19. TCRdb's copy holds only in-frame clones and misses some; the assay was immunoSEQ multiplex PCR. Among 90,000 to 150,000 clones listed, 65% to 90% were seen once. Sequencing used peripheral blood. All receptors come from an elderly man with acute or convalescent COVID-19.

The V and J genes are TRBV5-1 and TRBJ1-3; D may be TRBD1 (5 bases). The germline V and J ends were trimmed by 0 bases and 0 bases, with 10 bases remaining between them. The length of the CDR3 is 16 residues. Germline V CDR1 and CDR2: SGHRS, YFSETQ. The CDR3, as DNA: TGCGCCAGCAGCTTGGCCCCCCAGGGCTCTGGAAACACCATATATTTT. Encoded protein: CASSLAPQGSGNTIYF.

The chain employs TRBV7-9 and TRBJ1-6; D is possibly TRBD1 (6 bases). V gave up 1 base and J gave up 0 bases, with 10 bases separating them. The CDR3 sequence is 17 residues long. Germline assignment: CDR1 SEHNR and CDR2 FQNEAQ (reference sequence). The CDR3 region has the DNA TGTGCCAGCAGCTTAGACACAGGGAGCTCCTATAATTCACCCCTCCACTTT. Its translation: CASSLDTGSSYNSPLHF.

This chain connects TRBV5-1 to TRBJ2-2; tentative D call: TRBD1 (6 bases). The CDR3 length is 15 residues. The germline V gene encodes CDR1 SGHRS and CDR2 YFSETQ. V lost 5 bases and J lost 2, with 13 bases in between. The CDR3 reads CASRAWTDNTGELFF. Here the CDR3 DNA reads TGCGCCAGCAGGGCGTGGACAGACAACACCGGGGAGCTGTTTTTT.

The chain links TRBV28 to TRBJ1-4, with D perhaps TRBD1 (5 bases). CDR3 length: 14 residues. Trimming pared 5 bases from V and 4 bases from J, leaving 11 bases between. Germline V gene sequence: CDR1 MDHEN, CDR2 SYDVKM. CDR3 bases: TGTGCCAGCAGTGGGGCAGTAGGTAATGAAAAACTGTTTTTT. Its protein product is CASSGAVGNEKLFF.

The CDR3 DNA reads TGTGCCAGCAGCCAAGAGCCGTCAACTCCCTATGGCTACACCTTC. It yields the protein CASSQEPSTPYGYTF. This chain links TRBV3-1 (or the pseudogene TRBV3-2) with TRBJ1-2, with D uncertain. Trimming took off 0 bases at V and 4 bases at J, with 12 bases between the two ends. Germline CDR1 LGHDT, CDR2 YNNKEL (reference sequence). This CDR3 has 15 residues.

For this clone: The sample has other DNA sequences that encode this CDR3 too. The chain uses TRBV11-2 and TRBJ2-3; D perhaps matches TRBD1 (5 bases). The CDR3 loop spans 13 amino acids. Germline V gene lookup returns CDR1 SGHAT and CDR2 FQNNGV. The V end lost 4 bases, the J end lost 2 bases, and 7 bases lay between the germline ends. CDR3 sequence reads: CASSWTSTDTQYF. The CDR3 bases are TGTGCCAGCAGCTGGACATCCACAGATACGCAGTATTTT.

The DNA of the CDR3 is TGTGCCAGCAGCTTACGTTCTAGCGGACCCTACAATGAGCAGTTCTTC. Encoded protein: CASSLRSSGPYNEQFF. The rearrangement uses TRBV7-9 and TRBJ2-1; 7 bases agree with TRBD2. Germline V gives CDR1 SEHNR, CDR2 FQNEAQ (reference sequence). The CDR3 covers 16 residues. V trimming: 2 bases; J trimming: 2 bases; junction bases outside the gene matches: 6.

The count of this clone is one. The rearrangement links TRBV30 to TRBJ1-2, with a possible D match to TRBD1 (5 bases). Germline CDR1 reads GTSNPN; CDR2 reads SVGIG (reference sequence). This CDR3 is 11 amino acids long. Trimming removed 8 bases from V and 8 bases from J, with 15 bases in between. CDR3 residues: CAADRPGGYTF. The CDR3 coding sequence is TGTGCCGCCGACCGTCCAGGGGGCTACACCTTC.

The gene calls are TRBV27 and TRBJ2-1; D is perhaps TRBD2 (5 bases). The length of the CDR3 is 14 residues. The V and J ends lost 3 bases and 8 bases respectively, with 14 bases between them. The germline gives CDR1 MNHEY, CDR2 SMNVEV (reference sequence). The CDR3 bases are TGTGCCAGCAGTTTGAGGGTCCTCCTACATGAGCAGTTCTTC. It specifies CASSLRVLLHEQFF.

This chain links TRBV7-2 with TRBJ1-1; 8 bases align to TRBD1. In germline, CDR1 is SGHTA, CDR2 FQGNSA. V was pared by 3 bases and J by 2 bases, with 8 bases of the junction left unmatched. There are 16 residues in the CDR3. CDR3 coding DNA: TGTGCCAGCAGCTTGCACGGGACAGGTTTTAACACTGAAGCTTTCTTT. Its protein product is CASSLHGTGFNTEAFF. The entire variable domain, with the rest obtained from reference TRBV7-2 and TRBJ1-1, is as follows: GAGVSQSPSNKVTEKGKDVELRCDPISGHTALYWYRQSLGQGLEFLIYFQGNSAPDKSGLPSDRFSAERTGGSVSTLTIQRTQQEDSAVYLCASSLHGTGFNTEAFFGQGTRLTVV.

The rearrangement joins TRBV6-2 or TRBV6-3 to TRBJ2-7; D unclear. Germline V gene lookup returns CDR1 MNHEY and CDR2 SVGEGT. Between the trimmed V and J ends, which lost 2 bases and 0 bases, there was a span of 8 bases. This CDR3 has 14 residues. The CDR3 region has the DNA TGTGCCAGCAGTTACGGCGGTAACTCCTACGAGCAGTACTTC. This translates into CASSYGGNSYEQYF.

V usage is TRBV5-4 and J usage is TRBJ2-2, with 13 bases identical to TRBD2. The CDR3 is 17 amino acids. Germline values: CDR1 SGHNT, CDR2 YYREEE (reference sequence). With V trimmed by 6 bases and J by 5 bases, 10 bases remained unmatched. CDR3 bases: TGTGCCAGCACCGGCGCGGGGACTAGCGGGGTAACCGGGGAGCTGTTTTTT. It translates to CASTGAGTSGVTGELFF.

The genes are TRBV7-3 and TRBJ2-1, with no clear D. CDR3 size: 15 residues. V was shortened by 2 bases and J by 0 bases, with 8 bases between the two germline ends. Germline V CDR1 and CDR2: SGHTA, FQGTGA. The CDR3 sequence: CASSLVADSYNEQFF. CDR3 nucleotides: TGTGCCAGCAGCTTAGTTGCGGACTCCTACAATGAGCAGTTCTTC.

The chain is built from TRBV7-8 and TRBJ2-2; 7 bases are shared with TRBD1. The CDR3 length is 17 residues. Germline loops: CDR1 SGHVS, CDR2 FQNEAQ. V gave up 5 bases and J gave up 0 bases; unmatched junction bases: 9. CDR3: CASSRVGGPANTGELFF. DNA of the CDR3: TGTGCCAGCAGCCGAGTAGGGGGCCCAGCGAACACCGGGGAGCTGTTTTTT. The full variable domain, rest sourced from reference TRBV7-8 and TRBJ2-2, is GAGVSQSPRYKVAKRGQDVALRCDPISGHVSLFWYQQALGQGPEFLTYFQNEAQLDKSGLPSDRFFAERPEGSVSTLKIQRTQQEDSAVYLCASSRVGGPANTGELFFGEGSRLTVL.

V usage is TRBV29-1 and J usage is TRBJ2-5, with TRBD2 identical over 13 bases. Trimming removed 4 bases from V and 5 bases from J; junction bases left unmatched: 10. CDR1 is SQVTM, CDR2 ANQGSEA, per germline. This CDR3 is built from 16 residues. The DNA for the CDR3 is TGCAGCGTTGTTAGGACTAGCGGGAGTTTTGGCGAGACCCAGTACTTC. Translating gives CSVVRTSGSFGETQYF.

The rearrangement joins TRBV5-4 to TRBJ2-1; D might be TRBD2 (5 bases). In germline, CDR1 is SGHNT, CDR2 YYREEE (reference sequence). The germline V and J ends were trimmed by 1 base and 6 bases, with 11 bases remaining between them. The CDR3 is 14 amino acids. The CDR3 DNA reads TGTGCCAGCAGCTTGCTCGGACTCACCAATGAGCAGTTCTTC. Its protein is CASSLLGLTNEQFF.

This chain joins TRBV7-9 and TRBJ1-2; no firm D call. The germline V and J ends were trimmed by 3 bases and 2 bases, with 16 bases remaining between them. Germline CDR1 SEHNR, CDR2 FQNEAQ (reference sequence). The CDR3 totals 16 residues. The CDR3 region is CASSLLYGVANYGYTF. The CDR3 DNA sequence: TGTGCCAGCAGCTTGCTGTACGGGGTGGCGAACTATGGCTACACCTTC. Full variable domain (rest looked up from reference TRBV7-9 and TRBJ1-2): DTGVSQNPRHKITKRGQNVTFRCDPISEHNRLYWYRQTLGQGPEFLTYFQNEAQLEKSRLLSDRFSAERPKGSFSTLEIQRTEQGDSAMYLCASSLLYGVANYGYTFGSGTRLTVV.

The chain combines TRBV6-4 with TRBJ1-2; 10 nucleotides match TRBD1. The V segment lost 6 bases and the J segment 3 bases; nucleotides outside the gene matches: 4. There are 14 residues in the CDR3. The V gene's germline CDR1 is MRHNA and CDR2 SNTAGT. DNA for the CDR3: TGTGCCAGCAGAAGGACAGGGGGTGACTATGGCTACACCTTC. Residues: CASRRTGGDYGYTF.

This chain uses TRBV5-1 with TRBJ1-4, with TRBD1 matching over 9 bases. V lost 4 bases and J lost 8; bases outside the gene matches: 15. Germline V gene sequence: CDR1 SGHRS, CDR2 YFSETQ. This CDR3 has 17 amino acids. In DNA form, the CDR3 reads TGCGCCAGCAGCAACGAACAGGGGGCAAGGAGTCGAGAAAAACTGTTTTTT. This encodes CASSNEQGARSREKLFF.

The chain uses TRBV7-3 and TRBJ2-4; 10 bases fit TRBD1. Germline CDR1 SGHTA, CDR2 FQGTGA. The CDR3 consists of 16 residues. V shed 5 bases, J shed 1 base, and the junction held 5 bases outside the gene matches. This chain's CDR3 is CASSHGTGDAKNIQYF. The CDR3 coding sequence is TGTGCCAGCAGCCACGGGACAGGGGATGCCAAAAACATTCAGTACTTC.

V and J are TRBV29-1 and TRBJ2-3, with 15 bases aligning to TRBD2. The germline CDR1 and CDR2 sequences are SQVTM and ANQGSEA. The trim removed 6 bases at V and 4 bases at J, leaving 5 bases unmatched. This CDR3 is built from 15 residues. CDR3: CSVGLAGGPSDTQYF. The CDR3 DNA is TGCAGCGTCGGACTAGCGGGAGGGCCATCAGATACGCAGTATTTT.

The CDR3 protein is CASSPPPGRADTQYF. CDR3 in DNA: TGCGCCAGCAGCCCCCCCCCGGGGAGGGCAGATACGCAGTATTTT. The rearrangement links TRBV4-1 to TRBJ2-3; 7 bases agree with TRBD2. Germline V gene sequence: CDR1 MGHRA, CDR2 YSYEKL. This CDR3 is built from 15 residues. V lost 4 bases and J lost 4; bases outside the gene matches: 8.

This chain uses TRBV5-1 with TRBJ2-5, with 12 bases identical to TRBD1. The germline CDR1 and CDR2 sequences are SGHRS and YFSETQ. The CDR3 has 16 amino acids. Unmatched junction bases numbered 5, after V lost 0 bases and J lost 5 bases. CDR3 sequence reads: CASSLAGQGARETQYF. CDR3 in DNA: TGCGCCAGCAGCTTGGCGGGACAGGGGGCGCGGGAGACCCAGTACTTC.

The chain employs TRBV18 and TRBJ1-5; 10 bases line up with TRBD1. Trimming removed 6 bases from V and 6 bases from J; junction bases left unmatched: 8. Germline CDR1 KGHSH, CDR2 LQKENI. The CDR3 runs to 15 residues. Here the CDR3 reads CASSAGTGAFQPQHF. The CDR3 nucleotides are TGTGCCAGCTCTGCCGGGACAGGGGCTTTTCAGCCCCAGCATTTT.

The J gene is TRBJ2-5, the V gene TRBV7-2; TRBD1 agrees at 7 bases. CDR1 is SGHTA and CDR2 is FQGNSA in the germline V gene. Unmatched junction bases numbered 8, after V lost 3 bases and J lost 4 bases. This CDR3 is built from 15 residues. The DNA for the CDR3 is TGTGCCAGCAGCTTGACAGGGAGAGACGGAGAGACCCAGTACTTC. This translates into CASSLTGRDGETQYF.